Here is one TCR beta chain with its context. Cohort 3 donors were reported recovered after two negative PCRs, clearance, or symptom resolution. This record belongs to a study of blood T cell repertoires in COVID-19. Study background: Whether acute or convalescent, the COVID-19 samples came from the United States, Italy and Spain. PBMCs, B-cell-depleted T cells, or T cells were the source of the cDNA or gDNA that made up the material.

The CDR3 consists of 14 residues. Germline-derived CDR1 and CDR2 are MNHEY and SVGAGI. Trimming took off 6 bases at V and 7 bases at J, with 16 bases between the two ends. Per the original data handling: Quantification of nucleated cells was approximated via reference gene primer amplification. Method: immunoSEQ multiplex PCR; TCRdb's copy keeps in-frame clones and lacks some. That table gives V, J and clone size, and the DNA gave D and trimming. Seen here are more than 150,000 clones, about 78% observed once, and the top ten hold roughly a sixth. The rearrangement joins TRBV6-5 to TRBJ2-4; D unresolved. The sample comprised PBMCs or T cells enriched from blood (not recorded which). This sequence originates from a woman aged 45-59 years who had recovered from COVID-19. The CDR3 DNA sequence: TGTGCCAGCAGGGCACCTGGTTTGGGCAACATTCAGTACTTC. Encoded protein: CASRAPGLGNIQYF.